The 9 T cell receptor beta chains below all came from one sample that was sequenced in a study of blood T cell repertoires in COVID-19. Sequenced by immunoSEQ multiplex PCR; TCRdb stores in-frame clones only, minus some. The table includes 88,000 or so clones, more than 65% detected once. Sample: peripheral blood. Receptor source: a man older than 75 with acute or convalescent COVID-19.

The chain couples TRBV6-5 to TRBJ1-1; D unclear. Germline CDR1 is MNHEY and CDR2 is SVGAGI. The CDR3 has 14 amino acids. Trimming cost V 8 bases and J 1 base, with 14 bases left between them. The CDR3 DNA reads TGTGCCAGCCGGCAAGGAAGCGGGAACACTGAAGCTTTCTTT. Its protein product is CASRQGSGNTEAFF.

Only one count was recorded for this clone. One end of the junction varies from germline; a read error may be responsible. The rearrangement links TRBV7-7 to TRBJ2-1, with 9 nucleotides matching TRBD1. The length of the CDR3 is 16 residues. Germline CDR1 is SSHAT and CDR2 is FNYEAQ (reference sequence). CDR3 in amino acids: CASSPLTGGSYNEQFF. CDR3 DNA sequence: TGTGCTAGCAGCCCGCTGACAGGGGGCTCCTACAATGAGCAGTTCTTC.

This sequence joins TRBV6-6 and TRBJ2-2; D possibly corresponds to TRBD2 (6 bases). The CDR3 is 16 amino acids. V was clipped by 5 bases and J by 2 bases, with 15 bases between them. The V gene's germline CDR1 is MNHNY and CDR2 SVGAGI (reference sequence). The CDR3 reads CASSPRTTPNTGELFF. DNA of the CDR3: TGTGCCAGCAGTCCCCGGACTACCCCCAACACCGGGGAGCTGTTTTTT.

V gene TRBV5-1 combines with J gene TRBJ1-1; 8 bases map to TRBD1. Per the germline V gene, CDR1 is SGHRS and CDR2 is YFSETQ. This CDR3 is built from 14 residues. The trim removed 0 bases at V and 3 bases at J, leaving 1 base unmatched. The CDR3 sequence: CASSLVTGDTEAFF. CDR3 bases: TGCGCCAGCAGCTTGGTGACAGGGGACACTGAAGCTTTCTTT.

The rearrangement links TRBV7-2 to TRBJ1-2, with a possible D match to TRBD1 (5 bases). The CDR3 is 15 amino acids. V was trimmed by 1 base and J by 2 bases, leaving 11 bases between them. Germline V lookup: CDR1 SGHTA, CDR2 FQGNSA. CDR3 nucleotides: TGTGCCAGCAGCTTAGGGCAGGGAAGGAACTATGGCTACACCTTC. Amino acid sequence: CASSLGQGRNYGYTF.

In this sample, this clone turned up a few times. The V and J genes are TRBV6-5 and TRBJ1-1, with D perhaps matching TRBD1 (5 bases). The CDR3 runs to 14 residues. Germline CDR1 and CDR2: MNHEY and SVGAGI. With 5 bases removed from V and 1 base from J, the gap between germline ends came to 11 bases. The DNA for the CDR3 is TGTGCCAGCAGTCCCACGCAGGGGAACACTGAAGCTTTCTTT. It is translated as CASSPTQGNTEAFF.

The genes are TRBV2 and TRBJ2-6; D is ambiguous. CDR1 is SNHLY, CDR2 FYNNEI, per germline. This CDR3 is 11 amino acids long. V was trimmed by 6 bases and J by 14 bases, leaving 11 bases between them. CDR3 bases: TGTGCCAGCAGATTGACTTGGATCCTGACTTTC. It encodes CASRLTWILTF.

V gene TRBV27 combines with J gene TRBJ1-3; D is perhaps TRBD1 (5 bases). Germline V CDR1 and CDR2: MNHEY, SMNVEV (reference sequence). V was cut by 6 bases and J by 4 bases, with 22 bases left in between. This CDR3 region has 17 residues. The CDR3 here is CASRGRGRAALGNTIYF. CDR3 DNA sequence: TGTGCCAGCAGGGGTCGAGGCAGGGCAGCTCTCGGAAACACCATATATTTT.

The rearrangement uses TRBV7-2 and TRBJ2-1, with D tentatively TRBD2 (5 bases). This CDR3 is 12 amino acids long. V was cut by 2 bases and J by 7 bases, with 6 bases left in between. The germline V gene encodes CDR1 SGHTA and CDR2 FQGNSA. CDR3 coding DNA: TGTGCCAGCAGCTTAAGGACTAATGAGCAGTTCTTC. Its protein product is CASSLRTNEQFF.